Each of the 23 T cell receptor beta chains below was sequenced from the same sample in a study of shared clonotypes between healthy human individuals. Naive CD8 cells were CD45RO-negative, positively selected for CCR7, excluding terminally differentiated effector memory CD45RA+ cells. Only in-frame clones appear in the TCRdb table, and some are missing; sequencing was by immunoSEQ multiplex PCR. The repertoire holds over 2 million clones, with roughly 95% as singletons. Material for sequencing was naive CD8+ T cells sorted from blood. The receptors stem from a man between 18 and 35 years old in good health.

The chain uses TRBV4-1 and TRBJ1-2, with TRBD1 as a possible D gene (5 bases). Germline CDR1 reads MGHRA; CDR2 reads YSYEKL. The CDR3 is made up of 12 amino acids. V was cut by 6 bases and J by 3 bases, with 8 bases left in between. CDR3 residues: CASRGGDYGYTF. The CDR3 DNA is TGCGCCAGCAGGGGAGGGGACTATGGCTACACCTTC.

In DNA form, the CDR3 reads TGTGCCAGCAGCTTGGCATCGGGGGCCTGGGAGACCCAGTACTTC. It translates to CASSLASGAWETQYF. The rearrangement uses TRBV5-4 and TRBJ2-5, with D tentatively TRBD1 or TRBD2 (6 bases each). Germline CDR1 and CDR2: SGHNT and YYREEE (reference sequence). This CDR3 has 15 amino acids. Trimming took off 0 bases at V and 5 bases at J, with 14 bases between the two ends.

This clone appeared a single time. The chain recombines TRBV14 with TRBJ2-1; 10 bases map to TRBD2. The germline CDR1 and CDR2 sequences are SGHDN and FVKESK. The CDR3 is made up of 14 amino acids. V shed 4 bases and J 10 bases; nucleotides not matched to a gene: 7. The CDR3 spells CASSLPGLAREQFF. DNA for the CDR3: TGTGCCAGCAGCCTTCCGGGACTAGCGCGAGAGCAGTTCTTC. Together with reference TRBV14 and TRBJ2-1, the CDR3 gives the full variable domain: EAGVTQFPSHSVIEKGQTVTLRCDPISGHDNLYWYRRVMGKEIKFLLHFVKESKQDESGMPNNRFLAERTGGTYSTLKVQPAELEDSGVYFCASSLPGLAREQFFGPGTRLTVL.

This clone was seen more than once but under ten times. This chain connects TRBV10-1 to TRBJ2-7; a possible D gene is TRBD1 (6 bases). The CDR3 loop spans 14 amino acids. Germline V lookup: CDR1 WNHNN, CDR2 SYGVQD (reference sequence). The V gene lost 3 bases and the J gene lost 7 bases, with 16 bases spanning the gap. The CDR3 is CASSDRDKPDEQYF. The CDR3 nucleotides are TGCGCCAGCAGTGATAGGGACAAGCCTGATGAGCAGTACTTC.

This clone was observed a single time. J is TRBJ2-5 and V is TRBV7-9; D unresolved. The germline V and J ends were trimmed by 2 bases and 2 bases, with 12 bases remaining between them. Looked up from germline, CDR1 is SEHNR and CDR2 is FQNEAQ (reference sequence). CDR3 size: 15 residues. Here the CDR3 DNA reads TGTGCCAGCAGCTTATTTTCGGTGTGGCAAGAGACCCAGTACTTC. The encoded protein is CASSLFSVWQETQYF.

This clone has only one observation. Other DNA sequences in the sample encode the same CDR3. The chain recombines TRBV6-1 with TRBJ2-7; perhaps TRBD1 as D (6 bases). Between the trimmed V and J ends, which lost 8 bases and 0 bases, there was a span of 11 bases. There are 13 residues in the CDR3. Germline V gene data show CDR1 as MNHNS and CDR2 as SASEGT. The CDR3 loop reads CASRPGVSYEQYF. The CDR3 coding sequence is TGTGCCAGCCGACCAGGGGTCTCCTACGAGCAGTACTTC.

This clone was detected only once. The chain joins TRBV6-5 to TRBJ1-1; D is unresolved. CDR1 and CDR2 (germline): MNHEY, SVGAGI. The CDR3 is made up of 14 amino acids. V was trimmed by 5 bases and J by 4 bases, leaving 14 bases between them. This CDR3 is CASSPTGRGTEAFF. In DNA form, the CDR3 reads TGTGCCAGCAGTCCCACTGGGCGGGGCACTGAAGCTTTCTTT.

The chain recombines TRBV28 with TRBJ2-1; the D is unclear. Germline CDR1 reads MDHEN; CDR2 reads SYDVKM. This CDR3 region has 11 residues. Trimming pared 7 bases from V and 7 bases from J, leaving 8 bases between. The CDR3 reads CASTLSNEQFF. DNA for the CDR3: TGTGCCAGCACCCTTAGTAATGAGCAGTTCTTC.

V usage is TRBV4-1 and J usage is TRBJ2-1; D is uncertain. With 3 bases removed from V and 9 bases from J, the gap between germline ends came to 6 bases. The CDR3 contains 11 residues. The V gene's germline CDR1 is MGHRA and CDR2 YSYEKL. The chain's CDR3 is CASSQAGEQFF. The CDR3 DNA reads TGCGCCAGCAGCCAGGCCGGTGAGCAGTTCTTC.

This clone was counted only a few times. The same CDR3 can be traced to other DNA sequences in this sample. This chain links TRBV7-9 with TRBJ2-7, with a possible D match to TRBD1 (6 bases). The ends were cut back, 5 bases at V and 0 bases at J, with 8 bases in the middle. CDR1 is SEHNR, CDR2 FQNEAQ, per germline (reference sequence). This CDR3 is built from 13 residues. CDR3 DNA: TGTGCCAGCAGCCGGACAGTCTCCTACGAGCAGTACTTC. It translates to CASSRTVSYEQYF.

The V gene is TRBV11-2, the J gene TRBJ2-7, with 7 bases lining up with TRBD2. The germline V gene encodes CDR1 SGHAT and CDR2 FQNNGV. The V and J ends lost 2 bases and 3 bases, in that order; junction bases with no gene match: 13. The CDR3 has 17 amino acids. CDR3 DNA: TGTGCCAGCAGCTTAACGCCCCCGTTTAGCGGGCGCTACGAGCAGTACTTC. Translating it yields CASSLTPPFSGRYEQYF.

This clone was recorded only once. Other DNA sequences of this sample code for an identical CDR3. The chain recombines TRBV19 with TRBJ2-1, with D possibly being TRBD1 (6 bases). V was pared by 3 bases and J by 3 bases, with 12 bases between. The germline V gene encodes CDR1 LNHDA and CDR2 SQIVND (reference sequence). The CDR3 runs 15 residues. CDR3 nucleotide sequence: TGTGCCAGTAGTATCTCAGGGGTGTACTACAATGAGCAGTTCTTC. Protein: CASSISGVYYNEQFF.

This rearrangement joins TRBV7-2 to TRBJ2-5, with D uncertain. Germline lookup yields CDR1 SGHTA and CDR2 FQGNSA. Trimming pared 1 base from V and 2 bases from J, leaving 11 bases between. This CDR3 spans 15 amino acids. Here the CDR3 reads CASSLGAMEQETQYF. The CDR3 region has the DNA TGTGCCAGCAGCTTAGGGGCTATGGAACAAGAGACCCAGTACTTC.

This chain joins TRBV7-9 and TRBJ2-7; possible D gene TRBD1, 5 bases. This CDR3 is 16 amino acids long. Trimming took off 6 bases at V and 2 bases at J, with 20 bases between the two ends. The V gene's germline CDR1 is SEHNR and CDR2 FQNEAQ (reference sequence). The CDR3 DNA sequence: TGTGCCAGCAGTCACTCCAAGGGCAGGGCTCCCTACGAGCAGTACTTC. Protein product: CASSHSKGRAPYEQYF.

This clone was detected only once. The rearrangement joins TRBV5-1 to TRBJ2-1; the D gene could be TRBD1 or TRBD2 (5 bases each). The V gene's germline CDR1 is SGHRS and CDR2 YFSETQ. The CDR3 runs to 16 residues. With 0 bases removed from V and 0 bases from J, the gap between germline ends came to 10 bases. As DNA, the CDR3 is TGCGCCAGCAGCTTGGCCCATGGGGGCTCCTACAATGAGCAGTTCTTC. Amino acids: CASSLAHGGSYNEQFF. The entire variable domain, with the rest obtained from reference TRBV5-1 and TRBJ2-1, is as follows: KAGVTQTPRYLIKTRGQQVTLSCSPISGHRSVSWYQQTPGQGLQFLFEYFSETQRNKGNFPGRFSGRQFSNSRSEMNVSTLELGDSALYLCASSLAHGGSYNEQFFGPGTRLTVL.

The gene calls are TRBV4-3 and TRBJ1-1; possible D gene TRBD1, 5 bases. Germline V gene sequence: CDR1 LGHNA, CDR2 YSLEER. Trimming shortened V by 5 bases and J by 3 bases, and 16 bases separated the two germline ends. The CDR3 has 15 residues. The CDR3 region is CASSLSGLGDTEAFF. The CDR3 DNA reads TGCGCCAGCAGCTTATCGGGCCTAGGGGACACTGAAGCTTTCTTT.

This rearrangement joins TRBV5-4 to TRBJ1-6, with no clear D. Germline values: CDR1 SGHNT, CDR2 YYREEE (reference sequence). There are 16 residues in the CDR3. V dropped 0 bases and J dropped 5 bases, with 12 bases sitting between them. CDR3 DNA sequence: TGTGCCAGCAGCTTGGCTGGTTCGCTCAATAATTCACCCCTCCACTTT. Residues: CASSLAGSLNNSPLHF. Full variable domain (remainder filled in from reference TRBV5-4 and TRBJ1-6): ETGVTQSPTHLIKTRGQQVTLRCSSQSGHNTVSWYQQALGQGPQFIFQYYREEENGRGNFPPRFSGLQFPNYSSELNVNALELDDSALYLCASSLAGSLNNSPLHFGNGTRLTVT.

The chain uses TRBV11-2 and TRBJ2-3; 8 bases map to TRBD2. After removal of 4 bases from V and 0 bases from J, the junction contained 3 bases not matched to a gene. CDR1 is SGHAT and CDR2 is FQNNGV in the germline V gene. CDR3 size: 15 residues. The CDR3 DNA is TGTGCCAGCAGCTCGGGGGGGGCTAGCACAGATACGCAGTATTTT. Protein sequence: CASSSGGASTDTQYF.

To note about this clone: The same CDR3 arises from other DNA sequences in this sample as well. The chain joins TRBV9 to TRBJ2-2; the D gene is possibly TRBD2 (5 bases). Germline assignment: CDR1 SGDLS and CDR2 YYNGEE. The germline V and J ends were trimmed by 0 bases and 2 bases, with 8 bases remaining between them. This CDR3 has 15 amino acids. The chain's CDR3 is CASSVVSGNTGELFF. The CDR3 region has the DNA TGTGCCAGCAGCGTAGTTTCGGGAAACACCGGGGAGCTGTTTTTT.

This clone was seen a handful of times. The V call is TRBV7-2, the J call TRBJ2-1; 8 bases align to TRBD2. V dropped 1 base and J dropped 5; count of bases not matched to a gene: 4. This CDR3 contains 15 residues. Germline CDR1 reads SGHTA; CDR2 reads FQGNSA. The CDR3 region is CASSLVGGGNNEQFF. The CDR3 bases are TGTGCCAGCAGCTTAGTTGGCGGGGGGAACAATGAGCAGTTCTTC.

CDR3 nucleotides: TGTGCCAGCAGTTTATGGGGGTTGGGGGATGAGCAGTTCTTC. Translating gives CASSLWGLGDEQFF. This chain links TRBV27 with TRBJ2-1, with D perhaps being TRBD1 or TRBD2 (5 bases each). V was trimmed by 1 base and J by 8 bases, leaving 12 bases between them. Germline CDR1 is MNHEY and CDR2 is SMNVEV (reference sequence). The CDR3 extends over 14 amino acids.

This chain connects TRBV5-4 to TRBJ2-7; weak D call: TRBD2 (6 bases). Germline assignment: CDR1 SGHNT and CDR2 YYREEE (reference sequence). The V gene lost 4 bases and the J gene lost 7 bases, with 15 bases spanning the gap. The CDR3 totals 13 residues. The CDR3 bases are TGTGCCAGCAGCACGGGACTTCCTGAGGAGCAGTACTTC. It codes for CASSTGLPEEQYF.

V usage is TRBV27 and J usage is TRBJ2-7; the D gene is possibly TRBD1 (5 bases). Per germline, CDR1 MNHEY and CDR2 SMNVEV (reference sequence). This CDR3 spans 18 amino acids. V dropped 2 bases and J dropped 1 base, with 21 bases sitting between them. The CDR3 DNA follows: TGTGCCAGCAGTTTAAAGGCCCCAGGGTTATTTACTTCCTACGAGCAGTACTTC. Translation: CASSLKAPGLFTSYEQYF.